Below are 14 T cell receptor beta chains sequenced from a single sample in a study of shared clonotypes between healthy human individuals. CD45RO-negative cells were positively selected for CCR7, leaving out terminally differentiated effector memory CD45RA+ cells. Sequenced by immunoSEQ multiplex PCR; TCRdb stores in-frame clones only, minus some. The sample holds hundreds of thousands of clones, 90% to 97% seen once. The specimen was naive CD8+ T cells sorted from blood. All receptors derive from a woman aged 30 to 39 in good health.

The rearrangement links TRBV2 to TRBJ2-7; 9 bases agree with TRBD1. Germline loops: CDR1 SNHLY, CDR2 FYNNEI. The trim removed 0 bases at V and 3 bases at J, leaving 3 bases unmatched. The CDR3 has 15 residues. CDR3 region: CASSEAGQGIYEQYF. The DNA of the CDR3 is TGTGCCAGCAGTGAAGCGGGACAGGGTATCTACGAGCAGTACTTC.

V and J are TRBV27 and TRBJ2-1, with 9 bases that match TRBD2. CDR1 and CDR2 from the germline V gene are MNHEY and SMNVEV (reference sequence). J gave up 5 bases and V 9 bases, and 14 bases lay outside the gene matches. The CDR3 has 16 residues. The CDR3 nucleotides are TGTGCCAGTATCTCCGGTGCCAGCGGGAGGAACAATGAGCAGTTCTTC. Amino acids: CASISGASGRNNEQFF.

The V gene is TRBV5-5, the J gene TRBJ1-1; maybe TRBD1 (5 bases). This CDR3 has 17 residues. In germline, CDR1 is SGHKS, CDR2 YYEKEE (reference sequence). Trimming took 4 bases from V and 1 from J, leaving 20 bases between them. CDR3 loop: CASSPRDALSPNTEAFF. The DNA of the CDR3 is TGTGCCAGCAGCCCCAGGGACGCCCTCAGCCCGAACACTGAAGCTTTCTTT.

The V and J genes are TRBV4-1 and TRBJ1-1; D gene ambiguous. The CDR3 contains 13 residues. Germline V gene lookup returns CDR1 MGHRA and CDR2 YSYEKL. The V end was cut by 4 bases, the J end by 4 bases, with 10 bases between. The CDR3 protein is CASSLHVGTEAFF. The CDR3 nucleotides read TGCGCCAGCAGCCTTCATGTCGGCACTGAAGCTTTCTTT.

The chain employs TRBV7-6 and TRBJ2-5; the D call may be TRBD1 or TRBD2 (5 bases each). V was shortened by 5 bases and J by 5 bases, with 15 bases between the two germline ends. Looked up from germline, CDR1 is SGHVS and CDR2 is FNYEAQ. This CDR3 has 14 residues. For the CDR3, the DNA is TGTGCCAGCAGCCAGAGGGGTGTGAGGGAGACCCAGTACTTC. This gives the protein CASSQRGVRETQYF.

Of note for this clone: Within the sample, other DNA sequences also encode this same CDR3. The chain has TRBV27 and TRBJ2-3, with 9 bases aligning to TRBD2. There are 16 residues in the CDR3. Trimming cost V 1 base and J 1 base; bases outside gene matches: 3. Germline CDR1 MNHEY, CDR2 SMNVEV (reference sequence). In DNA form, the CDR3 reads TGTGCCAGCAGTTTATTAGCGGGAGTGGGCACAGATACGCAGTATTTT. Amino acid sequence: CASSLLAGVGTDTQYF.

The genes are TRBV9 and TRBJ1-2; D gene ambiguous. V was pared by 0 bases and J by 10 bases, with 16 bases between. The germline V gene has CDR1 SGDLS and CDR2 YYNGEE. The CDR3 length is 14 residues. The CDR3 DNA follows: TGTGCCAGCAGCGTAGCAGGTGATTATTTTGACTACACCTTC. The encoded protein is CASSVAGDYFDYTF.

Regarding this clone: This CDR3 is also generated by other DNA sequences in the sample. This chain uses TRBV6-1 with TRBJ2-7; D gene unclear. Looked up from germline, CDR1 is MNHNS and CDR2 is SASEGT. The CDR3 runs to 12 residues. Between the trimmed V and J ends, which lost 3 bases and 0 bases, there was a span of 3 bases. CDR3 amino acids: CASSESSYEQYF. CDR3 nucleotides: TGTGCCAGCAGTGAGAGCTCCTACGAGCAGTACTTC.

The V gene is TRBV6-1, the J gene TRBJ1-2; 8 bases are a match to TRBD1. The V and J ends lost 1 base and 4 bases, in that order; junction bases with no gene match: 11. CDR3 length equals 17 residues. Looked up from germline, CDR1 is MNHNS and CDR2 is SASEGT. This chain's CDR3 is CASSEVTGESWGYGYTF. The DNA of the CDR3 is TGTGCCAGCAGTGAAGTGACAGGGGAAAGCTGGGGCTATGGCTACACCTTC.

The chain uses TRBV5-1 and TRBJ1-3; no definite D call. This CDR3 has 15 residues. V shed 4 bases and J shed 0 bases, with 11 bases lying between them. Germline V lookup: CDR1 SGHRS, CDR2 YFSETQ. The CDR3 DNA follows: TGCGCCAGCAGCCCGGACGGCTCCTCTGGAAACACCATATATTTT. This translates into CASSPDGSSGNTIYF.

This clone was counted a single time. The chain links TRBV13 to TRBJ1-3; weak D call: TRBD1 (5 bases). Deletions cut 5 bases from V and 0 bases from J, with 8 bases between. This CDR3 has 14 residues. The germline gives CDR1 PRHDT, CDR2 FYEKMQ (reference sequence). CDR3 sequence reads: CASSVQVSGNTIYF. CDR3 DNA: TGTGCCAGCAGCGTACAGGTCTCTGGAAACACCATATATTTT.

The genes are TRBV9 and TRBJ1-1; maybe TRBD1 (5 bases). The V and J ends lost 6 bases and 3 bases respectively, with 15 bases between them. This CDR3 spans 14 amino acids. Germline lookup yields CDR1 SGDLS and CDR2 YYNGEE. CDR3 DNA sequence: TGTGCCAGCATGTTGGGGGTGATGGACACTGAAGCTTTCTTT. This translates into CASMLGVMDTEAFF. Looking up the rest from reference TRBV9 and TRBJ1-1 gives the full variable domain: DSGVTQTPKHLITATGQRVTLRCSPRSGDLSVYWYQQSLDQGLQFLIQYYNGEERAKGNILERFSAQQFPDLHSELNLSSLELGDSALYFCASMLGVMDTEAFFGQGTRLTVV.

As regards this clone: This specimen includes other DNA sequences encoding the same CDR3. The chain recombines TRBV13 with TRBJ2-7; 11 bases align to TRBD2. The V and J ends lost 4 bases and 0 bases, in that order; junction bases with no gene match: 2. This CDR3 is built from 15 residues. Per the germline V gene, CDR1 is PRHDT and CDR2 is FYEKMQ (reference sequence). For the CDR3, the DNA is TGTGCCAGCAGCTCAGGACTAGCGGGCTCCTACGAGCAGTACTTC. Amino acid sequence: CASSSGLAGSYEQYF.

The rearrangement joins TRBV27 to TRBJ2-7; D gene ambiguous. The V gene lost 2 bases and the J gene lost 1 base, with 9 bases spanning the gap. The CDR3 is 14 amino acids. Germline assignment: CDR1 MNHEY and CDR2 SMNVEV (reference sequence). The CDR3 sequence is CASSLAARSYEQYF. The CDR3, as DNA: TGTGCCAGCAGTTTAGCGGCAAGGTCCTACGAGCAGTACTTC.